Described below is a single TCR beta chain sequence and its context. The data were obtained in a study of blood T cell repertoires in COVID-19. Study background: Material from acute and convalescent COVID-19 was sourced from the United States, Italy and Spain. T cells, B-cell-depleted T cells, or PBMCs provided the cDNA or gDNA that served as material.

Trimming removed 10 bases at V and 5 bases at J, with 9 bases between. In germline, CDR1 is ENHRY, CDR2 SYGVKD. This CDR3 comprises 11 residues. Original data processing: Estimates of nucleated cell counts were drawn from the amplification of reference gene primers. The repertoire was sequenced with immunoSEQ multiplex PCR; TCRdb's copy has only in-frame clones and lacks some. Clone size and the V and J calls come from that table; the DNA yielded D and trimming. This table has fewer than 400,000 clones, roughly 85% appearing once. The clonotype originates from a woman aged 18-29 years with acute or convalescent COVID-19. The chain uses TRBV10-3 and TRBJ1-5; D is ambiguous. Sequenced: peripheral blood. The DNA of the CDR3 is TGTGCCACAGGATCTGATCAGCCCCAGCATTTT. Translated: CATGSDQPQHF.